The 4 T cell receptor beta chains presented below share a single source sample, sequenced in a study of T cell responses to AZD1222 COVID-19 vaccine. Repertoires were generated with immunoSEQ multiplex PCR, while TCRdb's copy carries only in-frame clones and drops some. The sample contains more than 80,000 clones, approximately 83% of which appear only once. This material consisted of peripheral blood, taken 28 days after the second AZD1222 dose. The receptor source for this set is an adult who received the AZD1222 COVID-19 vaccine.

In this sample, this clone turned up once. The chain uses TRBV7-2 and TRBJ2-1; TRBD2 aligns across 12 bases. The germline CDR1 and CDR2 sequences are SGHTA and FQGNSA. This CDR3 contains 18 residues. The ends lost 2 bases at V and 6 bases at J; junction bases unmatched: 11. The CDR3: CASSLNVGGLAGINEQFF. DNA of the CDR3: TGTGCCAGCAGCTTAAACGTGGGAGGACTAGCGGGGATCAATGAGCAGTTCTTC.

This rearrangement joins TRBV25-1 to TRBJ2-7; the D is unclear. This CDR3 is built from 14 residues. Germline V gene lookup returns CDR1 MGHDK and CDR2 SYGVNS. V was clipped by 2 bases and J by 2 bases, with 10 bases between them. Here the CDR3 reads CASSEIGNAYEQYF. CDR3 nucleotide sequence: TGTGCCAGCAGTGAAATAGGGAATGCCTACGAGCAGTACTTC.

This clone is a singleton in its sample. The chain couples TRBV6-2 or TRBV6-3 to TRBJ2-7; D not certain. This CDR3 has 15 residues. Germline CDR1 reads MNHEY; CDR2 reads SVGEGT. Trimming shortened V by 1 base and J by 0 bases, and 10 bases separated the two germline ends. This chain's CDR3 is CASSYFGRTSYEQYF. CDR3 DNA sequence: TGTGCCAGCAGTTACTTTGGGCGGACCTCCTACGAGCAGTACTTC.

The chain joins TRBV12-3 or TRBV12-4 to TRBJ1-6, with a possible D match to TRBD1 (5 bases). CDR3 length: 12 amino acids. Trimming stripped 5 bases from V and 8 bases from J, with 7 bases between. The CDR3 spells CASSPGHSPLHF. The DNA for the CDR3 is TGTGCCAGCAGTCCAGGGCATTCACCCCTCCACTTT.